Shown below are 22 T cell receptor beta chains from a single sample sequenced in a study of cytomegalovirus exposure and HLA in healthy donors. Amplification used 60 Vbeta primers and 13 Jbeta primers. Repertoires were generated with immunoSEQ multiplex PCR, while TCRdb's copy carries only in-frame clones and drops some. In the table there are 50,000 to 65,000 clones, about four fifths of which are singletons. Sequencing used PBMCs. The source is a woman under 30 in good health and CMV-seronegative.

The CDR3 sequence: CAWSDSSFSTDTQYF. In nucleotides, the CDR3 is TGTGCCTGGAGCGACAGTTCTTTTAGCACAGATACGCAGTATTTT. The gene calls are TRBV30 and TRBJ2-3, with a weak D call TRBD1 (5 bases). This CDR3 is built from 15 residues. The germline CDR1 and CDR2 sequences are GTSNPN and SVGIG (reference sequence). V lost 3 bases, J lost 0 bases, and 13 bases lay in between.

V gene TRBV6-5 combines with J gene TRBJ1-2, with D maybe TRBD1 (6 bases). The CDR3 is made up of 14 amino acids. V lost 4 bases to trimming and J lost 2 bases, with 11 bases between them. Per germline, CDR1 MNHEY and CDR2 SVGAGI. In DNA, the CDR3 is TGTGCCAGCAGTTTACCCGGACAGAACTATGGCTACACCTTC. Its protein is CASSLPGQNYGYTF.

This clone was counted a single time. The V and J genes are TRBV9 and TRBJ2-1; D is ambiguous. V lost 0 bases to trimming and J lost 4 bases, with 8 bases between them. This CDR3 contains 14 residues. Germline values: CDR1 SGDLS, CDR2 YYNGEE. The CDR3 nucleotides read TGTGCCAGCAGCGTAGCGGCGGAATACAATGAGCAGTTCTTC. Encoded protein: CASSVAAEYNEQFF.

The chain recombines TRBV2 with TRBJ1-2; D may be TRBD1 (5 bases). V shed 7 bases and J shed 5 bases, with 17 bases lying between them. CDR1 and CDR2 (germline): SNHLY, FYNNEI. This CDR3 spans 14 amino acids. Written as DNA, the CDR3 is TGTGCCAGCACCCCCCCCGGGGGGTCTTATGGCTACACCTTC. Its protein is CASTPPGGSYGYTF.

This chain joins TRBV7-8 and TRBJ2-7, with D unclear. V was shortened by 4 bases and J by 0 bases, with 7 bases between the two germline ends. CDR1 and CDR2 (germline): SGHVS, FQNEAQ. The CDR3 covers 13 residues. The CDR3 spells CASSSLSSYEQYF. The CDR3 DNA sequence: TGTGCCAGCAGCTCTTTGAGCTCCTACGAGCAGTACTTC. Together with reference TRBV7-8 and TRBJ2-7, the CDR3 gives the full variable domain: GAGVSQSPRYKVAKRGQDVALRCDPISGHVSLFWYQQALGQGPEFLTYFQNEAQLDKSGLPSDRFFAERPEGSVSTLKIQRTQQEDSAVYLCASSSLSSYEQYFGPGTRLTVT.

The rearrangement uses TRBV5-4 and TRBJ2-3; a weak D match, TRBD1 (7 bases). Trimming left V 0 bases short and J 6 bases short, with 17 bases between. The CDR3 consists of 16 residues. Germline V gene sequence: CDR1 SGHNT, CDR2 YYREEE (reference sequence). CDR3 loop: CASSLGGGGGWDTQYF. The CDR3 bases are TGTGCCAGCAGCTTGGGTGGAGGGGGCGGGTGGGATACGCAGTATTTT.

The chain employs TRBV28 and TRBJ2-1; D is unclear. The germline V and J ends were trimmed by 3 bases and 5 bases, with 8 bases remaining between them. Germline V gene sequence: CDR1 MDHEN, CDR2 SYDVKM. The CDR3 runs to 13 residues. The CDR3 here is CASSFYVHNEQFF. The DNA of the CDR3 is TGTGCCAGCAGTTTCTACGTCCACAATGAGCAGTTCTTC.

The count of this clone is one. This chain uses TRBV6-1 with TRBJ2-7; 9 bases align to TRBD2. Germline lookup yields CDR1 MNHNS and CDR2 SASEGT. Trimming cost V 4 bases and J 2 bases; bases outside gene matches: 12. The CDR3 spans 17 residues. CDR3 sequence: CASSAYLSTSGAYEQYF. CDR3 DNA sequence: TGTGCCAGCAGTGCTTACTTGTCGACTAGCGGTGCCTACGAGCAGTACTTC.

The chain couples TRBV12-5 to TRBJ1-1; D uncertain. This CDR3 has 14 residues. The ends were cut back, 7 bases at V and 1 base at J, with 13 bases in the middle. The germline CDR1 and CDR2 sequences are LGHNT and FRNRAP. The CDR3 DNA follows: TGTGCTAGTGCTTTTGCCCCGGGGAACACTGAAGCTTTCTTT. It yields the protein CASAFAPGNTEAFF.

This CDR3 reads CASGKGLAGSRSGYEQYF. DNA of the CDR3: TGCGCCAGCGGAAAAGGACTAGCGGGGAGTAGGTCTGGCTACGAGCAGTACTTC. The chain joins TRBV10-1 to TRBJ2-7, with TRBD2 matching 12 bases. CDR1 and CDR2 from the germline V gene are WNHNN and SYGVQD (reference sequence). V shed 8 bases, J shed 3 bases, and the junction held 17 bases outside the gene matches. CDR3 length: 18 residues.

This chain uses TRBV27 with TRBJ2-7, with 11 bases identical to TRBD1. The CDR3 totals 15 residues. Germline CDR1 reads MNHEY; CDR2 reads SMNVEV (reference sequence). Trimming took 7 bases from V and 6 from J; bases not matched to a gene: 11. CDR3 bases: TGTGCCAGCACCAGGCACGGGACAGGGGGTTCCGAGCAGTACTTC. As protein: CASTRHGTGGSEQYF.

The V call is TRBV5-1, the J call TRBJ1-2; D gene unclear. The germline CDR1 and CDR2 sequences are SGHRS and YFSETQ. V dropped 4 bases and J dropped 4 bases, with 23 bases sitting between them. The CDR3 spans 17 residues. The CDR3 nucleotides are TGCGCCAGCAGCGATCGGCCCCTGACACAGACGGTCTATGGCTACACCTTC. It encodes CASSDRPLTQTVYGYTF.

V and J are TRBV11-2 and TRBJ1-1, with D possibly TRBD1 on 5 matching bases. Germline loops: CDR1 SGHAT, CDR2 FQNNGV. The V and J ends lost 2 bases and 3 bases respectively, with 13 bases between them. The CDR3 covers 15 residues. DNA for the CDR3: TGTGCCAGCAGCTTAAGCGGGACCGGGGACACTGAAGCTTTCTTT. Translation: CASSLSGTGDTEAFF.

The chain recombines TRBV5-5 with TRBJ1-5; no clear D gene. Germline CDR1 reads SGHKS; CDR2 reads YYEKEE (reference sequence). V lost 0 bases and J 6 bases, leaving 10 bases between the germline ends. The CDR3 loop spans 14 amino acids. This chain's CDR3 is CASSLELGAQPQHF. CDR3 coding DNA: TGTGCCAGCAGCTTGGAACTTGGTGCTCAGCCCCAGCATTTT.

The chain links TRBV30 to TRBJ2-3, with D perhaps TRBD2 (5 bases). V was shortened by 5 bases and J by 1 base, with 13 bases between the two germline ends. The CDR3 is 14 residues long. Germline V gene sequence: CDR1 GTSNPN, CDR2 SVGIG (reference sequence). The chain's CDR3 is CAWGGGRGTDTQYF. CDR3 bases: TGTGCCTGGGGCGGAGGTAGAGGCACAGATACGCAGTATTTT.

CDR3 in amino acids: CASSYSFASVYNEQFF. The CDR3 region has the DNA TGTGCCAGCAGTTACTCTTTTGCTAGCGTATACAATGAGCAGTTCTTC. The chain uses TRBV6-5 and TRBJ2-1; a weak D match, TRBD2 (6 bases). V lost 0 bases and J lost 4, with 13 bases in between. This CDR3 contains 16 residues. In germline, CDR1 is MNHEY, CDR2 SVGAGI.

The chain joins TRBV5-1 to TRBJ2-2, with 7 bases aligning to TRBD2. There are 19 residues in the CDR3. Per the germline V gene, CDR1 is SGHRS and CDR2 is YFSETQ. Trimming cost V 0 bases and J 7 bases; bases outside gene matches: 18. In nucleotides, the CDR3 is TGCGCCAGCAGCTTGGTCGAGCCACAACGCGGGAGAGTCGTCGGGGAGCTGTTTTTT. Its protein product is CASSLVEPQRGRVVGELFF. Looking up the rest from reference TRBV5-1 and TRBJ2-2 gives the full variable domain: KAGVTQTPRYLIKTRGQQVTLSCSPISGHRSVSWYQQTPGQGLQFLFEYFSETQRNKGNFPGRFSGRQFSNSRSEMNVSTLELGDSALYLCASSLVEPQRGRVVGELFFGEGSRLTVL.

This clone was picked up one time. CDR3 nucleotides: TGTGCCAGCAGCTTAGCTCTAGCGGGTAGCATGGATACGCAGTATTTT. Protein sequence: CASSLALAGSMDTQYF. This chain uses TRBV11-2 with TRBJ2-3; 8 nucleotides agree with TRBD2. Trimming took 1 base from V and 6 from J; bases not matched to a gene: 9. Germline lookup yields CDR1 SGHAT and CDR2 FQNNGV. This CDR3 spans 16 amino acids.

CDR3 in DNA: TGTGCCAGCAGTGCGAGAACTAGCGGGGCGGTGGATGAGCAGTTCTTC. Its protein is CASSARTSGAVDEQFF. The genes are TRBV25-1 and TRBJ2-1, with TRBD2 matching 10 bases. The CDR3 is 16 amino acids. Germline trimming cut 4 bases from V and 8 bases from J; bases unmatched to any gene: 11. CDR1 MGHDK and CDR2 SYGVNS come from the germline V gene. Looking up the rest from reference TRBV25-1 and TRBJ2-1 gives the full variable domain: EADIYQTPRYLVIGTGKKITLECSQTMGHDKMYWYQQDPGMELHLIHYSYGVNSTEKGDLSSESTVSRIRTEHFPLTLESARPSHTSQYLCASSARTSGAVDEQFFGPGTRLTVL.

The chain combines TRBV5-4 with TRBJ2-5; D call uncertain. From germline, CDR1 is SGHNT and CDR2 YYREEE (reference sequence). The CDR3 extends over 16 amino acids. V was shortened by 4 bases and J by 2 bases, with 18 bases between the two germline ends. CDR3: CASSKYMASWQETQYF. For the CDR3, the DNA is TGTGCCAGCAGCAAGTATATGGCCTCGTGGCAAGAGACCCAGTACTTC.

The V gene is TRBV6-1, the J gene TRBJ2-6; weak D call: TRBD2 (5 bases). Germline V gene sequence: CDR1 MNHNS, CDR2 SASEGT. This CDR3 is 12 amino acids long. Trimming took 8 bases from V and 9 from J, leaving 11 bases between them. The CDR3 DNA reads TGTGCCAGCCGGGGTGGCATCAACGTCCTGACTTTC. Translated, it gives CASRGGINVLTF.

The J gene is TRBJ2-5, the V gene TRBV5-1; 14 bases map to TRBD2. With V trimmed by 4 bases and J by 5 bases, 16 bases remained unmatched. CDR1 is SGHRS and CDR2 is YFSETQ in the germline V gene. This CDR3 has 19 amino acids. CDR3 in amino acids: CASSSGLAGGNRTGETQYF. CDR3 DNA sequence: TGCGCCAGCAGCAGCGGACTAGCGGGAGGAAACCGAACGGGGGAGACCCAGTACTTC.